This is a list of T cell receptor beta chains from one sample in a study of T cells in Graves' hyperthyroidism and ophthalmopathy. TCRdb redid the calling of the multiplex PCR reads with MiXCR, one entry per CDR3 protein. The sample lists some 690,000 distinct CDR3 sequences, 15% to 20% occurring once. The sample was blood. Source of these receptors: a man aged 50 or older with Graves' hyperthyroidism. Both conserved end residues are part of each CDR3. The order of the fields is V gene, J gene, D gene, clone size, CDR3 DNA, CDR3 protein. D genes are given only for firm matches. Part of the rows lack a size; the others show once, few, many or a class for expanded clones.

TRBV25-1	TRBJ1-5	.	.	TGTGCCAGCACTGCAGGGAGCAATCAGCCCCAGCATTTT	CASTAGSNQPQHF
TRBV19	TRBJ1-5	TRBD1	.	TGTGCCAGTAGTCCCGACAGGGCACGGGGACAGCCCCAGCATTTT	CASSPDRARGQPQHF
TRBV28	TRBJ2-7	.	.	TGTGCCAGCAGTTTATCGGAGGGCGGCTACGAGCAGTACTTC	CASSLSEGGYEQYF
TRBV2	TRBJ2-1	TRBD1	many	TGTGCCAGCAGCCAAGGACAGGAACTAAATGAGCAGTTCTTC	CASSQGQELNEQFF
TRBV29-1	TRBJ2-7	.	many	TGCAGCGTTGAAGCAGGGGCTGAGGAGCAGTACTTC	CSVEAGAEEQYF
TRBV30	TRBJ2-3	.	.	TGTGCCCGCTCTCCGGGCAACACAGATACGCAGTATTTT	CARSPGNTDTQYF
TRBV5-1	TRBJ2-3	TRBD1	many	TGCGCCAGCCGCGGACAGGGACAGGCCACAGATACGCAGTATTTT	CASRGQGQATDTQYF
TRBV20-1	TRBJ2-1	TRBD2	many	TGCAGTGCTAGAGATGGGACTAGCGGGAGAAGCTCCTACAATGAGCAGTTCTTC	CSARDGTSGRSSYNEQFF
TRBV5-1	TRBJ2-5	TRBD1	few	TGCGCCAGCAGCCCGATGGGACAGCGACAAGAGACCCAGTACTTC	CASSPMGQRQETQYF
TRBV20-1	TRBJ1-2	.	few	TGCAGTGCTAGAGATCAGAGAGGAGGCGACGGCTACACCTTC	CSARDQRGGDGYTF
TRBV20-1	TRBJ2-7	.	.	TGCAGTGCCACCCCAGGGACGGCGGGGTTCGGGCAGTACTTC	CSATPGTAGFGQYF
TRBV11-2	TRBJ1-1	TRBD1	many	TGTGCCAGCAGCTTAGTTGGACAGGTGAACACTGAAGCTTTCTTT	CASSLVGQVNTEAFF
TRBV5-4	TRBJ2-1	TRBD2	few	TGTGCCAGCAGCAAAGCGGGATATACTTCCTACAATGAGCAGTTCTTC	CASSKAGYTSYNEQFF
TRBV28	TRBJ2-1	.	many	TGTGCCAGCACGGGAGTTGGTCTCTCTGAGCAGTTCTTC	CASTGVGLSEQFF
TRBV20-1	TRBJ2-5	.	few	TGCAGTGCTAGAAACGTGGTAGCGCAAGGGGGGGAGACCCAGTACTTC	CSARNVVAQGGETQYF
TRBV6-2/TRBV6-3	TRBJ2-7	TRBD1	.	TGTGCCAGCAATCCGACAGGGGTCCCCTACGAGCAGTACTTC	CASNPTGVPYEQYF
TRBV4-2	TRBJ1-1	.	few	TGTGCCAGCAGCCAAGCGGCGGGGCACACTGAAGCTTTCTTT	CASSQAAGHTEAFF
TRBV11-2	TRBJ2-1	.	many	TGTGCCAGCAGCCGCATCGCAGGATACAATGAGCAGTTCTTC	CASSRIAGYNEQFF